This T cell receptor (beta chain) derives from a study of sequential checkpoint blockade in melanoma. Background on the study: Arm A got nivolumab then ipilimumab; arm B the reverse, 1:1. DNA from some 84 pretreatment tumor samples underwent TCRβ immunosequencing.

Study results and caveats: Clinical benefit was about 30 times likelier when tumor T-cell fraction and clonality increased.

Treatment in this sample: randomized to nivolumab then ipilimumab (arm A) or the reverse (arm B). CDR1 SGHDN and CDR2 FVKESK come from the germline V gene. V was cut by 4 bases and J by 1 base, with 13 bases left in between. The CDR3 is 15 amino acids. Comment on this clone: The antigen is unknown.

Produced via immunoSEQ multiplex PCR; TCRdb's table is partial and in-frame only. The sample contains about 18,000 clones, around 72% of which appear only once. The TCR was taken from a human donor with melanoma. This chain links TRBV14 with TRBJ2-5, with a possible D match to TRBD1 (6 bases). The specimen was tumor tissue (inferred from file names), collected from a patient given nivolumab and ipilimumab in sequence. CDR3 sequence: CASSPSQGLQETQYF. The CDR3 DNA follows: TGTGCCAGCAGCCCGTCCCAGGGGCTCCAAGAGACCCAGTACTTC.